Sequencing of this T cell receptor beta chain was carried out in a study of T cells after yellow fever vaccination. The germline V gene encodes CDR1 SGHNT and CDR2 YYREEE (reference sequence). This CDR3 spans 14 amino acids. V shed 2 bases and J 7 bases; nucleotides not matched to a gene: 3. This clonotype was detected ten times or more. No antigen is known for it. TCRdb re-called the 5' RACE reads through MiXCR, storing one row per CDR3 protein. The top ten hold around 20% of the sample, which has just over 300,000 distinct CDR3 sequences, around 3.6% seen once. Study results and limitations: Across the CD4 and CD8 compartments, a small share of clonotypes was present in both.

This sequence was found in a man between 18 and 35 years old who received the YFV17D yellow fever vaccine. V and J are TRBV5-4 and TRBJ1-4, with TRBD1 matching 9 bases. Here the sequenced sample was PBMCs, taken on the day of the yellow fever booster vaccination. CDR3 nucleotide sequence: TGTGCCAGCAGCTTACAGGGGGCTTCTGAAAAACTGTTTTTT. Translated, it gives CASSLQGASEKLFF.